The rows below give T cell receptor beta chains drawn from one sample of a study of blood T cell repertoires in COVID-19. Produced via immunoSEQ multiplex PCR; TCRdb's table is partial and in-frame only. The sample lists some 150,000 clones, 85% to 90% occurring once. Sequencing input: peripheral blood. The source of these receptors is a woman aged 50 to 65 with active or convalescent COVID-19. Both conserved end residues are part of each CDR3. A D gene is named only where the DNA matches it firmly.

TRBV30	TRBJ1-2	-	14	TGTGCCTGGACTGTCGACATATGGTCTTCCGGCTACACCTTC	CAWTVDIWSSGYTF
TRBV7-6	TRBJ2-1	TRBD2	15	TGTGCCAGCAGCTTAGGACTAGCGTTTTACAATGAGCAGTTCTTC	CASSLGLAFYNEQFF
TRBV18	TRBJ2-5	-	15	TGTGCCAGCTCACCACAGGGGACTGCCCAAGAGACCCAGTACTTC	CASSPQGTAQETQYF
TRBV7-9	TRBJ2-7	TRBD1	16	TGTGCCAGCAGCTTAGTGCCGGGACAGGGGGCTAACGAGCAGTACTTC	CASSLVPGQGANEQYF
TRBV6-2/TRBV6-3	TRBJ2-1	-	16	TGTGCCAGCAGCCGGGTCGGCGGAGGTCCAATGAATGAGCAGTTCTTC	CASSRVGGGPMNEQFF
TRBV9	TRBJ1-2	-	12	TGTGCCAGCAGCGCCCACAGTTATGGCTACACCTTC	CASSAHSYGYTF
TRBV27	TRBJ2-2	-	15	TGTGCCAGCAGTAGCGGAGGGGTGAACACCGGGGAGCTGTTTTTT	CASSSGGVNTGELFF
TRBV11-2	TRBJ2-7	TRBD2	15	TGTGCCAGCAGCCGCGGGGGGGCGTCCCCCTACGAGCAGTACTTC	CASSRGGASPYEQYF
TRBV6-2/TRBV6-3	TRBJ2-7	TRBD2	15	TGTGCCAGCAGTCAAAGAGGGACTAGCGGGAGCGAGCAGTACTTC	CASSQRGTSGSEQYF
TRBV4-2	TRBJ1-2	TRBD1	17	TGTGCCAGCAGCCAAGCCGAAGGGACAGCCCTTAACTATGGCTACACCTTC	CASSQAEGTALNYGYTF
TRBV30	TRBJ2-3	TRBD2	12	TGTGCCCTAGCGGGAGCTGCAGATACGCAGTATTTT	CALAGAADTQYF
TRBV27	TRBJ1-2	-	12	TGTGCCAGCAGGACAGGAAACTATGGCTACACCTTC	CASRTGNYGYTF
TRBV27	TRBJ1-2	-	14	TGTGCCAGCAGTACCCGGACAGCACCGGGTGGCTACACCTTC	CASSTRTAPGGYTF
TRBV27	TRBJ2-1	TRBD2	14	TGTGCCAGCAGGGGACTAGCGGAACAGAATGAGCAGTTCTTC	CASRGLAEQNEQFF
TRBV6-2/TRBV6-3	TRBJ1-2	-	10	TGTGCCAGCAGTGGCCCTGGCTACACCTTC	CASSGPGYTF
TRBV5-6	TRBJ2-3	-	16	TGTGCCAGCAGCTTGGTTGGGGGGAAAAGCACAGATACGCAGTATTTT	CASSLVGGKSTDTQYF
TRBV10-3	TRBJ1-2	TRBD1	16	TGTGCCATCCGCGGAGAGGGACAGACCCAAGTCTATGGCTACACCTTC	CAIRGEGQTQVYGYTF
TRBV4-1	TRBJ1-1	TRBD1	15	TGCGCCAGCAGATTGACCGGGACAGGGGGCACTGAAGCTTTCTTT	CASRLTGTGGTEAFF
TRBV4-3	TRBJ2-7	TRBD2	15	TGCGCCAGCAGCCCTGAGGTGGGGGGGAGGTACGAGCAGTACTTC	CASSPEVGGRYEQYF